This T cell receptor beta chain was sequenced for a study of shared clonotypes between healthy human individuals. Whole-study findings and limits: Limited genetic and exposure-history diversity came from having few donors.

With respect to this clone: The antigen is unknown.

The method was immunoSEQ multiplex PCR; TCRdb's version includes in-frame clones alone and lacks a portion of them. The data show millions of clones, around 96% seen once. The CDR3 runs to 16 residues. V was trimmed by 2 bases and J by 2 bases, leaving 15 bases between them. Germline CDR1 reads MNHNS; CDR2 reads SASEGT. The naive CD8 fraction comprised CD45RO-negative cells positively selected for CCR7 and excluded terminally differentiated effector memory CD45RA+ cells. This chain joins TRBV6-1 and TRBJ1-2; no clear D. This TCR was sampled from a young man in good health. Input material: naive CD8+ T cells sorted from blood. The CDR3 nucleotides read TGTGCCAGCAGTGAATGGGGTGGAGGCGTCAACTATGGCTACACCTTC. This encodes CASSEWGGGVNYGYTF.